This T cell receptor beta chain comes out of a study of human T cells and chemical hapten exposure. Study observations and caveats: Significantly greater numbers of large CDR3 similarity clusters came from expanded TCRs than from controls. The number of TCRs above 1 in 1000 frequency did not change after DPC sensitization.

TCRdb used MiXCR to reprocess the RACE reads, holding one entry per CDR3 protein. Of nearly 110,000 distinct CDR3 sequences listed, around 10% are singletons. Many counts were recorded for this clonotype. Its antigen is still unknown. There are 15 residues in the CDR3. With 0 bases clipped from V and 9 bases from J, the junction kept 4 bases outside the gene matches. CDR1 is MGHDK and CDR2 is SYGVNS in the germline V gene. Time point indicated: pre-sensitization, week 0. Treatment specified: therapeutic diphenylcyclopropenone sensitization with weekly scalp DPC. The gene calls are TRBV25-1 and TRBJ2-1; 11 bases agree with TRBD2. This TCR was recovered from a woman aged 45-65 years with alopecia areata. Some clones in this sample may be carry-over from other donors' samples. The specimen comprised whole blood, sampled in connection with sensitization to the hapten diphenylcyclopropenone (DPC). The CDR3 sequence: CASSEYSGGAIEQFF. The CDR3 DNA reads TGTGCCAGCAGTGAATATAGCGGGGGGGCCATTGAGCAGTTCTTC.